This TCR beta chain was sequenced in a study of blood T cell repertoires in COVID-19. Data came from immunoSEQ multiplex PCR; TCRdb stores just in-frame clones and leaves some out. Of about 130,000 clones in the sample, roughly 90% were seen once. This clone was picked up many times. The material sequenced was PBMCs or T cells enriched from blood (not recorded which). This receptor was taken from a woman in her forties or fifties who had recovered from COVID-19.

Here the CDR3 DNA reads TGTGCCAGCAGCCAAGATTTCAGATCCTATGGCTACACCTTC. Translating gives CASSQDFRSYGYTF. J is TRBJ1-2 and V is TRBV3-1 (or the pseudogene TRBV3-2); D is uncertain. Per the germline V gene, CDR1 is LGHDT and CDR2 is YNNKEL (reference sequence). The CDR3 sequence is 14 residues long. V lost 0 bases, J lost 4 bases, and 9 bases lay in between.